This TCR beta chain appears in the sequencing data of a study of T-cell reconstitution after alpha-beta-depleted transplantation in children. The study, taken as a whole, reports: Hyperexpanded clones declined; after one year, newly produced T cells mostly supplied diversity. The origin of alpha-beta T cells about two months after transplant was reportedly several hundred expanded graft clones. Elevated TCRbeta diversity at day 60 was traced, in some patients, to surviving recipient T cells and thymic progenitors.

During its preparation, the TCRbeta library received unique molecular identifiers. Using its own MiXCR run on the PCR reads, TCRdb lists one record per CDR3 protein. The sample has about 98,000 distinct CDR3 sequences; roughly a quarter are singletons. The V end was cut by 4 bases, the J end by 0 bases, with 6 bases between. This CDR3 is built from 13 residues. Per germline, CDR1 DFQATT and CDR2 SNEGSKA (reference sequence). This clonotype was observed at least ten times. The antigen is not known. V and J are TRBV20-1 and TRBJ2-2; D is uncertain. Source: PBMCs, taken before TCRalphabeta/CD19-depleted stem cell transplant. This TCR came from a boy aged 2 to 10 with acute lymphoblastic leukemia, due to receive a stem cell transplant. The CDR3 is CSAILANTGELFF. The CDR3 coding sequence is TGCAGTGCTATCCTAGCGAACACCGGGGAGCTGTTTTTT.